This T cell receptor beta chain stems from a study of spatial heterogeneity in lung cancer. For the study at large: Each time, sequencing found more beta-chain sequences than alpha-chain sequences. Whole-study results and caveats: Beta chains had about 12% coverage of tumor T cells, and alpha chains had around 7%. One measure, the expanded intratumoral alpha and beta TCR count, tracked tumor mutation counts.

V gave up 5 bases and J gave up 3 bases, with 9 bases separating them. The CDR3 consists of 13 residues. The V gene's germline CDR1 is SGDLS and CDR2 YYNGEE. As for time point: sample taken at primary tumor resection. The donors, 72 patients with untreated early-stage non-small cell lung cancer, provided the samples. Every TCR cDNA molecule carried a tag that served as a unique molecular identifier. Using its own MiXCR run on the 5' RACE reads, TCRdb lists one record per CDR3 protein. The table records about 16,000 distinct CDR3 sequences, almost 7% of them present only once. The sample holds many counts of this clonotype. Its antigen is not known.

The chain recombines TRBV9 with TRBJ1-3; the D is unclear. The TCR sequence derives from a female donor with early-stage non-small cell lung cancer. The sequencing used lung tumor tissue, collected at surgery. The CDR3 here is CASSYGDGNTIYF. CDR3 nucleotide sequence: TGTGCCAGCAGTTACGGGGATGGAAACACCATATATTTT.